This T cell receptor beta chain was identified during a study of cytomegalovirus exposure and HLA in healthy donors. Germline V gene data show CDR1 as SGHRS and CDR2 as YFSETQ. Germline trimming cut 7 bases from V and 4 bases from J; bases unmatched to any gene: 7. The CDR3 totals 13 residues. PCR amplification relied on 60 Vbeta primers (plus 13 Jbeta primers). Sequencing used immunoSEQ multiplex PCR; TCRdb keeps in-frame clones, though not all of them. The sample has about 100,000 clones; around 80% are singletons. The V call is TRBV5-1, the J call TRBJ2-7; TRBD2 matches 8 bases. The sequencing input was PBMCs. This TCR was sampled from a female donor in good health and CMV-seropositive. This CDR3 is CASRLAGGYEQYF. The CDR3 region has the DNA TGCGCCAGCCGGCTAGCGGGTGGTTACGAGCAGTACTTC.